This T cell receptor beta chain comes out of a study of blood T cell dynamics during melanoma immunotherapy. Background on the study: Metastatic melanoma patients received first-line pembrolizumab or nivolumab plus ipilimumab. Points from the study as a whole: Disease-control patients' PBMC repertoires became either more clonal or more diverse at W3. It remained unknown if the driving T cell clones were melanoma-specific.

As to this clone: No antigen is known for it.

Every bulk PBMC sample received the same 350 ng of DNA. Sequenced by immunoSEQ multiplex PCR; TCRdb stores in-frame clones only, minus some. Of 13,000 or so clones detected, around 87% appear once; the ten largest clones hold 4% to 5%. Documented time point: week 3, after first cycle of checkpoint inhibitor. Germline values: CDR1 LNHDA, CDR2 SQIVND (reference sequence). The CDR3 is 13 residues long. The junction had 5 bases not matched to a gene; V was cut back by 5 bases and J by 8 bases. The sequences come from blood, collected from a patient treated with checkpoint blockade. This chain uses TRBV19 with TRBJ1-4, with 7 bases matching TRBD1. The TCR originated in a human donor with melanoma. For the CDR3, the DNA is TGTGCCAGTAGTGAAATGGGACAGGAAAAACTGTTTTTT. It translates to CASSEMGQEKLFF. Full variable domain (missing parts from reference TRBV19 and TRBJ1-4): DGGITQSPKYLFRKEGQNVTLSCEQNLNHDAMYWYRQDPGQGLRLIYYSQIVNDFQKGDIAEGYSVSREKKESFPLTVTSAQKNPTAFYLCASSEMGQEKLFFGSGTQLSVL.